These T cell receptor beta chains were read from a single sample in a study of blood T cell repertoires in COVID-19. Data came from immunoSEQ multiplex PCR; TCRdb stores just in-frame clones and leaves some out. Of over 300,000 clones detected, about 88% appear once; the ten largest clones hold roughly 8.9%. The sequencing input was PBMCs or T cells enriched from blood (not recorded which). The receptor source for this set is a woman between 35 and 50 years old who had recovered from COVID-19. The CDR3 runs from the conserved cysteine through the conserved F or W. A D gene is named only where the DNA matches it firmly. Some rows mark clone size as missing; the rest say once, few, many or name a class of expanded clone.

v_gene,j_gene,d_gene,abundance,len,CDR3nt,CDR3aa
TRBV10-3,TRBJ1-2,-,few,11,TGTGCCATCGGGCGGGATTATGGCTACACCTTC,CAIGRDYGYTF
TRBV6-1,TRBJ2-7,-,-,13,TGTGCCAGCAGTGAAGCGTTCCTGTACGAGCAGTACTTC,CASSEAFLYEQYF
TRBV7-2,TRBJ2-7,TRBD2,-,15,TGTGCCAGCAGCCCCTCACTAGCGGGGGTTTACGAGCAGTACTTC,CASSPSLAGVYEQYF
TRBV4-3,TRBJ2-2,TRBD1,-,20,TGCGCCAGCAGCCAAAACCTGGGGGCCACCGGGACAGGCCCCACCGGGGAGCTGTTTTTT,CASSQNLGATGTGPTGELFF
TRBV7-9,TRBJ2-5,TRBD2,-,16,TGTGCCAGCAGCTTAGGGAGCGGGGGGTACCAAGAGACCCAGTACTTC,CASSLGSGGYQETQYF
TRBV2,TRBJ1-1,TRBD1,-,15,TGTGCCAGCAGTACTCACAGGGGGGCGAACACTGAAGCTTTCTTT,CASSTHRGANTEAFF
TRBV29-1,TRBJ1-2,-,-,14,TGCAGCGTTGAAGTGGTAGGCGGGCCTCTAGGCTACACCTTC,CSVEVVGGPLGYTF
TRBV2,TRBJ2-1,-,-,12,TGTGCATCGACATACAGGGTCGGGGAGCAGTTCTTC,CASTYRVGEQFF
TRBV4-1,TRBJ2-5,-,-,14,TGCGCCAGCAGCCAAGATAGGACAGAAGAGACCCAGTACTTC,CASSQDRTEETQYF
TRBV7-7,TRBJ1-1,-,-,13,TGTGCTAGCAGCTCTGCGGGTGGCACTGAAGCTTTCTTT,CASSSAGGTEAFF
TRBV11-2,TRBJ2-1,-,-,15,TGTGCCAGCAGCCGCGTCGGGGCGGGATACAATGAGCAGTTCTTC,CASSRVGAGYNEQFF
TRBV4-3,TRBJ2-7,TRBD2,-,17,TGCGCCAGCAGCCAAGATAGGGGGACTAGCGGCTCCTACGAGCAGTACTTC,CASSQDRGTSGSYEQYF
TRBV30,TRBJ2-1,-,-,17,TGTGCCTGGAGTGTACCCGAGGGTGACTTGAGAGTTAATGAGCAGTTCTTC,CAWSVPEGDLRVNEQFF
TRBV4-1,TRBJ1-4,-,-,14,TGCGCCAGCAGCCAAGGGTCGGTTAATGAAAAACTGTTTTTT,CASSQGSVNEKLFF
TRBV2,TRBJ1-1,TRBD1,-,14,TGTGCCAGCACCAACAGGGGAGGCGACACTGAAGCTTTCTTT,CASTNRGGDTEAFF
TRBV7-3,TRBJ2-3,TRBD2,few,16,TGTGCCAGCAGTTCCCTAGCGGGGGGGCCCACAGATACGCAGTATTTT,CASSSLAGGPTDTQYF
TRBV29-1,TRBJ2-7,-,-,12,TGCAGCGTTGAAAGGGGGGGAGGCGAGCAGTACTTC,CSVERGGGEQYF
TRBV21-1,TRBJ2-1,-,-,16,TGTGCCAGCAGCAAAGAGTCTAGCGGGAGCTACAATGAGCAGTTCTTC,CASSKESSGSYNEQFF
TRBV19,TRBJ2-1,-,-,13,TGTGCCAGTAGTAAGCTGCCCTACAATGAGCAGTTCTTC,CASSKLPYNEQFF
TRBV4-3,TRBJ1-6,TRBD1,-,14,TGCGCCAGCAGCTTGGGACAGGTTAATTCACCCCTCCACTTT,CASSLGQVNSPLHF
TRBV3-1/TRBV3-2,TRBJ2-1,-,-,12,TGTGCCAGCAGCCCAGGGTACAATGAGCAGTTCTTC,CASSPGYNEQFF
TRBV28,TRBJ2-7,-,-,13,TGTGCCAGCAGTTTGGTCCGGTCCCCCGAGCAGTACTTC,CASSLVRSPEQYF
TRBV21-1,TRBJ2-7,-,-,14,TGTGCCAGCTTAAAGAGGGATCGGTTCTACGAGCAGTACTTC,CASLKRDRFYEQYF